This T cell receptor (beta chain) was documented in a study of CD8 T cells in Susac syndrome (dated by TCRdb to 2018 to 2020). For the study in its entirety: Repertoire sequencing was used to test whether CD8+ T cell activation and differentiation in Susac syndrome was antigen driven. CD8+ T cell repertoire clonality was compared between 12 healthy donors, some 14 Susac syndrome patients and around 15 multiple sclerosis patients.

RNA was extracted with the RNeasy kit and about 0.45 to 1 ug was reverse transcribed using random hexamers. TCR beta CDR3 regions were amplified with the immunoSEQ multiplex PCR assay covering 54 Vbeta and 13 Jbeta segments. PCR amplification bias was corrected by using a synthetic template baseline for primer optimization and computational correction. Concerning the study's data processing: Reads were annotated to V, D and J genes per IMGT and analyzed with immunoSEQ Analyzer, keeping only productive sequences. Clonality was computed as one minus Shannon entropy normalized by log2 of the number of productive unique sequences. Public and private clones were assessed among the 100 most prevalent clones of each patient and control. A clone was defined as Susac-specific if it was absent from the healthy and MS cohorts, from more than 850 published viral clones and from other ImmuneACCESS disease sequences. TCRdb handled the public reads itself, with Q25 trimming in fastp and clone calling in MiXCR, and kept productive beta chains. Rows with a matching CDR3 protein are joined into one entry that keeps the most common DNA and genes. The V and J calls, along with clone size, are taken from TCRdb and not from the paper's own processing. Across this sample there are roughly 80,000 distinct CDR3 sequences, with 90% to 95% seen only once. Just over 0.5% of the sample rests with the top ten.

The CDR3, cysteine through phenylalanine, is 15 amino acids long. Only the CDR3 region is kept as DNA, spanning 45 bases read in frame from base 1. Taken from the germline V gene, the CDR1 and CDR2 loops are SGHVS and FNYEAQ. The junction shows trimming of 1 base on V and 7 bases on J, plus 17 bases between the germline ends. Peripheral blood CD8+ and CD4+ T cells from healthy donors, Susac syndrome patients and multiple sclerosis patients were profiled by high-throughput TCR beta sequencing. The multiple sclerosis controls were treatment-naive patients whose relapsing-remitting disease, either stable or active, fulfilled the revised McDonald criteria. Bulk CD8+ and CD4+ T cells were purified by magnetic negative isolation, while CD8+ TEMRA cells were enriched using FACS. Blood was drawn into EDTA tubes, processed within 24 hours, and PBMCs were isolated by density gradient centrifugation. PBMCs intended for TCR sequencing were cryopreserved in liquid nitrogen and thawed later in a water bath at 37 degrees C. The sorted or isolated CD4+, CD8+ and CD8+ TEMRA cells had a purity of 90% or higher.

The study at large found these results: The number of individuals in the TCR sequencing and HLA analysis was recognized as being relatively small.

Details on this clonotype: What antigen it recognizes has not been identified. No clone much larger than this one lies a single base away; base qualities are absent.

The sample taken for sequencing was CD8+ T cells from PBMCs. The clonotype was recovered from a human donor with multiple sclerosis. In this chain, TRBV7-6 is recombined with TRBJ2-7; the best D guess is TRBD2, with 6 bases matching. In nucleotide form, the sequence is TGTGCCAGCAGCTTAGTTGGGCAGTCTGGGGGGGAGCAGTACTTC. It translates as CASSLVGQSGGEQYF.